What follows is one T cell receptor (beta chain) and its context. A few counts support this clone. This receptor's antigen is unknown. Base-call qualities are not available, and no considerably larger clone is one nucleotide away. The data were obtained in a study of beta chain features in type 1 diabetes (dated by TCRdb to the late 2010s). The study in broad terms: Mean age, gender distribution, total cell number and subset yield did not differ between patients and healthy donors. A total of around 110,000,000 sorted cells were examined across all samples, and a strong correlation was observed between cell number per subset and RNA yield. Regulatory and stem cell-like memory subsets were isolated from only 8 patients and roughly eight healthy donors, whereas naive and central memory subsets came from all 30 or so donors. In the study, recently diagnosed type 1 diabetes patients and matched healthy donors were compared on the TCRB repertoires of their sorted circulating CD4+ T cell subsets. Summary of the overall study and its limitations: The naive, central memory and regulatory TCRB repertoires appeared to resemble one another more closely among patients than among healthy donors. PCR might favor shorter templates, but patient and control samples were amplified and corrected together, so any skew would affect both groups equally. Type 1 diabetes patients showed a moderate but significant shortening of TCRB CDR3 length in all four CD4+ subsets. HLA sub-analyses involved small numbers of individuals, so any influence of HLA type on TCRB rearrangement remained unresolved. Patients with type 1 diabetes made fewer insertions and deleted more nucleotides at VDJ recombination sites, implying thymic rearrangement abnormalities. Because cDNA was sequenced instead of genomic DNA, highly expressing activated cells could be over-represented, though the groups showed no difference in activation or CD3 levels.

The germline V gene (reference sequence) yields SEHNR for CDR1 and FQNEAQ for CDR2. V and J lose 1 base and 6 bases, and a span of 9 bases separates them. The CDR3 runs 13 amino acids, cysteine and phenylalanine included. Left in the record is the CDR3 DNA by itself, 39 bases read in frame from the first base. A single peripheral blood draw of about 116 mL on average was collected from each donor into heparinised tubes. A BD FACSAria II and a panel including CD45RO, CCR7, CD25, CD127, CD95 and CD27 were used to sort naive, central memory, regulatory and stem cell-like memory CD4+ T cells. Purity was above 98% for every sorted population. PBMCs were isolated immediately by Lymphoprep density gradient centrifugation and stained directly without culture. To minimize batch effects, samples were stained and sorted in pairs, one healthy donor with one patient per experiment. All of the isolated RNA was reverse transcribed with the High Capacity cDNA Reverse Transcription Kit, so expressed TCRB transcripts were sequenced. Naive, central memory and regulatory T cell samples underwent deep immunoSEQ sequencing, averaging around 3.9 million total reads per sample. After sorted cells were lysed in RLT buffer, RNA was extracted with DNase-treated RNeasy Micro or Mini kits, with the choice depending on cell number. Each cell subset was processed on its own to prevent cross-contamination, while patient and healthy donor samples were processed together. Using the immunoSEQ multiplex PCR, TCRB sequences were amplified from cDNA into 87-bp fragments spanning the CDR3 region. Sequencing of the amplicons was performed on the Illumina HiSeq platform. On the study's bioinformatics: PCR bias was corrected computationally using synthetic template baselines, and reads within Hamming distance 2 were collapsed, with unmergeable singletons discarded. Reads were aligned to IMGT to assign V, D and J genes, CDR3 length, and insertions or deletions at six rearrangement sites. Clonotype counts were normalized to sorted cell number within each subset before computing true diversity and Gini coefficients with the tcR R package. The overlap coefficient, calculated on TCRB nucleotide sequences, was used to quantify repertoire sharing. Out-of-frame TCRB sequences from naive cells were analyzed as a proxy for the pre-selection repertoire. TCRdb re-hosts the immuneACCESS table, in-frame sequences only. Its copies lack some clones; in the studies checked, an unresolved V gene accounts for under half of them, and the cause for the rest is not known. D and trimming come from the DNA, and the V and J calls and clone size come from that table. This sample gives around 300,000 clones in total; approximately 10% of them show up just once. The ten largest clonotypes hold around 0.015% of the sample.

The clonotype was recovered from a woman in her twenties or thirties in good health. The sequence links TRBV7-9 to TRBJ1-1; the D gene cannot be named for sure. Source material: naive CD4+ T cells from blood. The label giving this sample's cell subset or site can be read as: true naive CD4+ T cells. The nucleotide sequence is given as TGTGCCAGCAGCTTAGGGTCGGTACCTGAAGCTTTCTTT. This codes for CASSLGSVPEAFF.